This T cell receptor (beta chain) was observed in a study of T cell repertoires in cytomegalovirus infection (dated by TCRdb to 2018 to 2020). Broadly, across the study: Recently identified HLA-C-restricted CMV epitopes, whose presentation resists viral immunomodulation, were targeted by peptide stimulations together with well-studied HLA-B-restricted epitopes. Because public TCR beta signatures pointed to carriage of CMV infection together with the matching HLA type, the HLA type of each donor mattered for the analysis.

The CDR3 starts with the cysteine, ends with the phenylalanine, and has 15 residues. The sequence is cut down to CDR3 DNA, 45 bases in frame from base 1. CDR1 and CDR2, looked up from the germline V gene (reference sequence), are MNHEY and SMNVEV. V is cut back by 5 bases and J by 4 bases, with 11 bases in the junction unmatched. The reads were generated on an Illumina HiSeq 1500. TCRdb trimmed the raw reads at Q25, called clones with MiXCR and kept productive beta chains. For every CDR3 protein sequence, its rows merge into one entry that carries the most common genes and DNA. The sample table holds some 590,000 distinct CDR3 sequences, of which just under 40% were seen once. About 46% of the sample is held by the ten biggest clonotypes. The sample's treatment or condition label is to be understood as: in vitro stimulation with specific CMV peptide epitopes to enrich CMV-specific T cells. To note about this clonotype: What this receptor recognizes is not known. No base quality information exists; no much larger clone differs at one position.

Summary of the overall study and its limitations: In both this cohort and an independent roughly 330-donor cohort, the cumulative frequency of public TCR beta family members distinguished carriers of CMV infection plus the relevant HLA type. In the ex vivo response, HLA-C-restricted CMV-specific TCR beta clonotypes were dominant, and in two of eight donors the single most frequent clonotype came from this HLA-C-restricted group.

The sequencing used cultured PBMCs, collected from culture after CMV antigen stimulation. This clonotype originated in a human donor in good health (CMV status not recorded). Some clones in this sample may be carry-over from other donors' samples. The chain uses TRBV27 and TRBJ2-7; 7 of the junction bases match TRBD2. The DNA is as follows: TGTGCCAGCAGTCTAGGAAGGGCGGGAGTGTACGAGCAGTACTTC. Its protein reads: CASSLGRAGVYEQYF.